Shown below are 27 T cell receptor beta chains from a single sample sequenced in a study of regulatory T cells in long-lasting Graves disease listed by TCRdb under 2021. The sample's time point, from its label and the paper: persistent/refractory GD, antithyroid drugs over 5 years with positive TRAb. For both TCR sequencing and RNA sequencing, RNA was extracted from PBMCs using TRIzol. Library method: multiplex PCR. The sequencer listed for this sample is Illumina HiSeq 4000. iRepertoire HTBI primers and Arm-PCR amplification of CDR3 regions were used to construct TCR beta libraries. The public reads were reanalyzed by TCRdb: fastp trimming at Q25, MiXCR alignment, in-frame beta chains only. Each entry merges the rows of one CDR3 protein and shows their most common DNA and genes. This sample lists fewer than 400,000 distinct CDR3 sequences; roughly 20% were detected once. The ten most abundant clones make up less than 25% of the sample.

The specimen comprised peripheral blood mononuclear cells (PBMCs), sampled when the disease was refractory, from a patient treated with antithyroid drugs. These receptors originate from a female donor with Graves disease.

The chain couples TRBV9 to TRBJ1-3; D remains ambiguous. Looked up from germline, CDR1 is SGDLS and CDR2 is YYNGEE. V lost 4 bases and J lost 0, with 11 bases in between. This CDR3 is 15 amino acids long. The CDR3 DNA sequence: TGTGCCAGCAGCCCGGGGTCGAGCTCTGGAAACACCATATATTTT. Protein sequence: CASSPGSSSGNTIYF.

For this clonotype: A single base separates this from a much larger clone, so it may be a read error. Because the CDR3 is missing its conserved closing phenylalanine or tryptophan, this is likely a read error. The chain couples TRBV12-3 or TRBV12-4 to TRBJ2-7; tentative D call: TRBD1 (6 bases). The CDR3 has 11 residues. V was cut by 11 bases and J by 4 bases, with 12 bases left in between. The CDR3 spells CACAGVYEQYL. The CDR3 nucleotides are TGTGCCTGCGCAGGGGTATACGAGCAGTACCTC.

Comment on this clonotype: A clone one base away is much larger, so this may be a read error. This chain joins TRBV28 and TRBJ2-7; D is perhaps TRBD1 (6 bases). CDR1 and CDR2 (germline): MDHEN, SYDVKM. This CDR3 comprises 13 residues. The CDR3 DNA is TGTGCCAGCAGTTTCTGGGGGCCCATCGAGCGGTACTTC. Its protein product is CASSFWGPIERYF.

About this clonotype itself: The junction and the germline gene differ at one end; a read error may be behind it. The chain carries TRBV4-3 and TRBJ1-4; D is undetermined. CDR3 length: 15 residues. Germline CDR1 LGHNA, CDR2 YSLEER. CDR3: CASSPGKEYNEELFF. CDR3 nucleotides: TGCGCCAGCAGCCCCGGGAAAGAATATAATGAAGAACTGTTTTTT.

This clonotype was seen ten or more times. J is TRBJ1-2 and V is TRBV28, with D possibly matching TRBD1 (5 bases). Germline V lookup: CDR1 MDHEN, CDR2 SYDVKM. V was pared by 5 bases and J by 7 bases, with 14 bases between. This CDR3 spans 13 amino acids. The DNA of the CDR3 is TGTGCCAGCAGTACGCCCTCGAGGGGTGGCTACACCTTC. It codes for CASSTPSRGGYTF.

This clonotype came up many times. The genes are TRBV7-2 and TRBJ1-3, with no clear D. The V end lost 4 bases, the J end lost 4 bases, and 5 bases lay between the germline ends. The CDR3 consists of 12 residues. Germline V CDR1 and CDR2: SGHTA, FQGNSA. As DNA, the CDR3 is TGTGCCAGCAGCTCCCTCGGAAACACCATATATTTT. Protein: CASSSLGNTIYF.

This clonotype has at least ten counts. The chain links TRBV2 to TRBJ2-3, with 12 nucleotides matching TRBD2. The CDR3 is 15 amino acids. In germline, CDR1 is SNHLY, CDR2 FYNNEI. The ends lost 6 bases at V and 6 bases at J; junction bases unmatched: 7. The CDR3: CASRLTSGSADTQYF. CDR3 nucleotide sequence: TGTGCCAGCAGACTGACTAGCGGGAGTGCTGATACGCAGTATTTT. The full variable domain, with the rest looked up from reference TRBV2 and TRBJ2-3, is EPEVTQTPSHQVTQMGQEVILRCVPISNHLYFYWYRQILGQKVEFLVSFYNNEISEKSEIFDDQFSVERPDGSNFTLKIRSTKLEDSAMYFCASRLTSGSADTQYFGPGTRLTVL.

This clonotype was picked up many times. The rearrangement joins TRBV27 to TRBJ1-6; the D gene is possibly TRBD1 (5 bases). V shed 4 bases and J shed 10 bases, with 20 bases lying between them. This CDR3 spans 16 amino acids. The V gene's germline CDR1 is MNHEY and CDR2 SMNVEV (reference sequence). The DNA for the CDR3 is TGTGCCAGCAGTTCCCTTCCCCCCCAGGGTGTATCACCCCTCCACTTT. Translation: CASSSLPPQGVSPLHF.

At least ten counts were recorded for this clonotype. The rearrangement uses TRBV18 and TRBJ2-5; D is ambiguous. CDR1 and CDR2 from the germline V gene are KGHSH and LQKENI. The germline V and J ends were trimmed by 8 bases and 4 bases, with 8 bases remaining between them. The CDR3 is 11 amino acids. The CDR3 region is CASSQRETQYF. In DNA, the CDR3 is TGTGCCAGCAGCCAGAGAGAGACCCAGTACTTC.

This clonotype was observed at least ten times. CDR3 DNA sequence: TGTGCCAGCAGTTTGCAAGCCGGAACGGGTGAAGCTTTCTTT. Translation: CASSLQAGTGEAFF. The chain employs TRBV28 and TRBJ1-1; D is undetermined. CDR3 length: 14 amino acids. Germline V lookup: CDR1 MDHEN, CDR2 SYDVKM. V lost 3 bases and J lost 7, with 15 bases in between.

The chain couples TRBV3-1 to TRBJ1-3; D is unresolved. Germline V CDR1 and CDR2: LGHDT, YNNKEL (reference sequence). The V end lost 4 bases, the J end lost 0 bases, and 16 bases lay between the germline ends. The CDR3 loop spans 17 amino acids. CDR3 nucleotide sequence: TGTGCCAGCAGCCCATTACACTTTTTTAGCTCTGGAAACACCATATATTTT. Amino acid sequence: CASSPLHFFSSGNTIYF. Full variable domain (remainder filled in from reference TRBV3-1 and TRBJ1-3): DTAVSQTPKYLVTQMGNDKSIKCEQNLGHDTMYWYKQDSKKFLKIMFSYNNKELIINETVPNRFSPKSPDKAHLNLHINSLELGDSAVYFCASSPLHFFSSGNTIYFGEGSWLTVV.

This clonotype was observed at least ten times. The rearrangement links TRBV6-5 to TRBJ2-5, with TRBD2 identical over 12 bases. Germline CDR1 is MNHEY and CDR2 is SVGAGI. J lost 4 bases, V lost 0 bases, and 9 bases had no gene match. This CDR3 contains 18 residues. In DNA form, the CDR3 reads TGTGCCAGCAGTTACTCGTCTAGCGGGAGGGCCAACGGAGAGACCCAGTACTTC. Its translation is CASSYSSSGRANGETQYF.

In its sample, this clonotype was seen a few times. The V call is TRBV29-1, the J call TRBJ1-2; unclear D gene. Germline values: CDR1 SQVTM, CDR2 ANQGSEA. The CDR3 is made up of 11 amino acids. Trimming stripped 7 bases from V and 5 bases from J, with 11 bases between. CDR3 DNA: TGCAGCGCCCTTTCGGAGTATGGCTACACCTTC. Amino acids: CSALSEYGYTF. The whole variable domain, remainder taken from reference TRBV29-1 and TRBJ1-2, is SAVISQKPSRDICQRGTSLTIQCQVDSQVTMMFWYRQQPGQSLTLIATANQGSEATYESGFVIDKFPISRPNLTFSTLTVSNMSPEDSSIYLCSALSEYGYTFGSGTRLTVV.

This clonotype showed up many times. V and J are TRBV11-1 and TRBJ2-7; the match to TRBD2 covers 7 bases. CDR3 length: 14 residues. The J segment lost 4 bases and the V segment lost 3 bases, leaving 6 bases of the junction unmatched. CDR1 is SGHAT and CDR2 is FQDESV in the germline V gene (reference sequence). The CDR3 sequence: CASSFSGEGYEQYF. CDR3 nucleotide sequence: TGTGCCAGCAGCTTCTCGGGGGAGGGGTACGAGCAGTACTTC.

This CDR3 is CASSLAGGSTEAFF. The CDR3 coding sequence is TGTGCCAGCAGCTTGGCTGGGGGTTCCACTGAAGCTTTCTTT. The genes are TRBV5-8 and TRBJ1-1; the D gene is possibly TRBD1 (5 bases). The germline V gene encodes CDR1 SGHTS and CDR2 YDEGEE. This CDR3 contains 14 residues. V was pared by 0 bases and J by 4 bases, with 10 bases between.

In its sample, this clonotype was seen many times. This chain connects TRBV28 to TRBJ1-2; the D gene is possibly TRBD1 (5 bases). Trimming stripped 5 bases from V and 4 bases from J, with 17 bases between. The length of the CDR3 is 15 residues. CDR1 and CDR2 from the germline V gene are MDHEN and SYDVKM. CDR3 amino acids: CASSAPIGGTYGYTF. As DNA, the CDR3 is TGTGCCAGCAGTGCACCCATCGGGGGAACCTATGGCTACACCTTC.

This clonotype was counted ten times or more. The gene calls are TRBV27 and TRBJ2-5; 7 bases fit TRBD2. From germline, CDR1 is MNHEY and CDR2 SMNVEV (reference sequence). V shed 6 bases, J shed 5 bases, and the junction held 9 bases outside the gene matches. The CDR3 has 14 amino acids. CDR3 nucleotide sequence: TGTGCCAGCAGCCTCCAAGCGGGACGTGAGACCCAGTACTTC. This gives the protein CASSLQAGRETQYF.

CDR3 sequence reads: CASILRASGYNEQFF. DNA for the CDR3: TGTGCCAGCATCCTTCGCGCCTCGGGGTACAATGAGCAGTTCTTC. The V and J genes are TRBV2 and TRBJ2-1, with D possibly being TRBD2 (5 bases). The CDR3 runs to 15 residues. The germline V and J ends were trimmed by 7 bases and 4 bases, with 17 bases remaining between them. Germline V gene data show CDR1 as SNHLY and CDR2 as FYNNEI.

This clonotype was counted ten times or more. J is TRBJ2-7 and V is TRBV20-1; the D is unclear. Per the germline V gene, CDR1 is DFQATT and CDR2 is SNEGSKA (reference sequence). This CDR3 spans 11 amino acids. Trimming cost V 3 bases and J 4 bases, with 7 bases left between them. CDR3 protein: CSASKRYEQYF. The DNA for the CDR3 is TGCAGTGCTAGTAAACGGTACGAGCAGTACTTC.

This clonotype was found a few times. The genes are TRBV28 and TRBJ2-7; possible D gene TRBD2, 5 bases. Per the germline V gene, CDR1 is MDHEN and CDR2 is SYDVKM. This CDR3 has 15 amino acids. V lost 3 bases and J lost 0, with 12 bases in between. The CDR3: CASSFLLRDSYEQYF. As DNA, the CDR3 is TGTGCCAGCAGTTTCCTGCTCCGGGACTCCTACGAGCAGTACTTC.

This rearrangement joins TRBV20-1 to TRBJ2-2; D is perhaps TRBD1 (5 bases). With 1 base removed from V and 4 bases from J, the gap between germline ends came to 13 bases. CDR1 DFQATT and CDR2 SNEGSKA come from the germline V gene (reference sequence). The length of the CDR3 is 15 residues. As DNA, the CDR3 is TGCAGTGCTAGAGCCTGGATAGGGGCCACCGGGGAGCTGTTTTTT. Its translation: CSARAWIGATGELFF.

The table lists this clonotype with many counts. The chain uses TRBV2 and TRBJ2-7, with 7 bases matching TRBD2. Trimming removed 5 bases from V and 6 bases from J; junction bases left unmatched: 4. Germline CDR1 is SNHLY and CDR2 is FYNNEI. The CDR3 loop spans 12 amino acids. The CDR3 loop reads CASSKREGEQYF. The CDR3, as DNA: TGTGCCAGCAGTAAGCGGGAAGGCGAGCAGTACTTC.

This clonotype was seen ten or more times. This rearrangement joins TRBV28 to TRBJ2-7; 10 nucleotides align to TRBD1. The CDR3 spans 16 residues. Germline lookup yields CDR1 MDHEN and CDR2 SYDVKM. V lost 1 base and J lost 4; bases outside the gene matches: 7. The CDR3 spells CASSLSPGTGEYEQYF. The CDR3 nucleotides are TGTGCCAGCAGTTTATCCCCCGGGACAGGGGAATACGAGCAGTACTTC. Based on the CDR3 plus reference TRBV28 and TRBJ2-7, the full variable domain is DVKVTQSSRYLVKRTGEKVFLECVQDMDHENMFWYRQDPGLGLRLIYFSYDVKMKEKGDIPEGYSVSREKKERFSLILESASTNQTSMYLCASSLSPGTGEYEQYFGPGTRLTVT.

This clonotype occurred many times. This rearrangement joins TRBV5-1 to TRBJ2-2; D possibly matches TRBD1 or TRBD2 (6 bases each). This CDR3 has 15 residues. Germline V gene data show CDR1 as SGHRS and CDR2 as YFSETQ. V was trimmed by 0 bases and J by 5 bases, leaving 11 bases between them. The CDR3 nucleotides are TGCGCCAGCAGCTTGGCCGTAGGGGGGACCGGGGAGCTGTTTTTT. It translates to CASSLAVGGTGELFF. The full variable domain, in which reference TRBV5-1 and TRBJ2-2 provide the parts outside the CDR3, is KAGVTQTPRYLIKTRGQQVTLSCSPISGHRSVSWYQQTPGQGLQFLFEYFSETQRNKGNFPGRFSGRQFSNSRSEMNVSTLELGDSALYLCASSLAVGGTGELFFGEGSRLTVL.

This clonotype turned up a few times. This chain links TRBV7-2 with TRBJ2-7, with a possible D match to TRBD2 (7 bases). In germline, CDR1 is SGHTA, CDR2 FQGNSA. Between the trimmed V and J ends, which lost 0 bases and 7 bases, there was a span of 19 bases. The CDR3 is 16 amino acids. CDR3 residues: CASSLARSSGGGEQYF. The CDR3 DNA reads as TGTGCCAGCAGCTTAGCGAGGTCTAGCGGAGGGGGGGAGCAGTACTTC.

This clonotype was counted many times. The rearrangement joins TRBV29-1 to TRBJ1-4; no firm D call. Germline V gene data show CDR1 as SQVTM and CDR2 as ANQGSEA. CDR3 length equals 13 residues. Trimming removed 4 bases from V and 7 bases from J, with 13 bases in between. The CDR3 DNA sequence: TGCAGCGTTGCGGGATACAGATCTGAAAAACTGTTTTTT. Translation gives CSVAGYRSEKLFF.

CDR3 DNA sequence: TGTGCCTGGAGTGTCGGGGGGTTTCCCGGGGAGCTGTTTTTT. Translated: CAWSVGGFPGELFF. J is TRBJ2-2 and V is TRBV30, with 7 nucleotides matching TRBD2. V shed 0 bases and J 6 bases; nucleotides not matched to a gene: 4. The CDR3 covers 14 residues. Germline V gives CDR1 GTSNPN, CDR2 SVGIG (reference sequence).